The text below deals with one TCR beta chain. Its antigen is currently unknown. The germline V and J ends were trimmed by 6 bases and 2 bases, with 6 bases remaining between them. CDR1 is LNHDA, CDR2 SQIVND, per germline (reference sequence). This CDR3 comprises 12 residues. The record originates from a study of T cell repertoires in cytomegalovirus infection. Study as a whole: It was the public TCR beta signatures that indicated both CMV infection and matching HLA type.

TCRdb re-analysed the reads in MiXCR, keeping a single row per CDR3 protein. Of about 63,000 distinct CDR3 sequences in the sample, 20% were seen once. The sample here was CD8+ T cells from cultured PBMCs, taken from culture after CMV antigen stimulation. The source is a human donor in good health (CMV status not recorded). Some clones in this sample may be carry-over from other donors' samples. This chain links TRBV19 with TRBJ2-3; the D is unclear. CDR3 amino acids: CASSPTTDTQYF. The CDR3 coding sequence is TGTGCCAGTAGCCCTACCACAGATACGCAGTATTTT. Complete variable domain (other parts from reference TRBV19 and TRBJ2-3): DGGITQSPKYLFRKEGQNVTLSCEQNLNHDAMYWYRQDPGQGLRLIYYSQIVNDFQKGDIAEGYSVSREKKESFPLTVTSAQKNPTAFYLCASSPTTDTQYFGPGTRLTVL.